The 24 T cell receptor beta chains below come from one sample, sequenced in a study of cytomegalovirus exposure and HLA in healthy donors. Amplification used 60 Vbeta primers and 13 Jbeta primers. Generated by immunoSEQ multiplex PCR, the TCRdb table keeps only in-frame clones and is missing some. The sample comprises approximately 100,000 clones, 79% of which are singletons, and more than 3% rests with the top ten. Sequencing input: PBMCs. These receptors all stem from a middle-aged woman in good health and CMV-seronegative.

The chain is built from TRBV10-2 and TRBJ2-3; TRBD2 is a possible D gene (5 bases). Germline CDR1 reads WSHSY; CDR2 reads SAAADI. The CDR3 has 14 residues. V was cut by 4 bases and J by 2 bases, with 10 bases left in between. The CDR3 region is CASSVASLTDTQYF. In DNA form, the CDR3 reads TGCGCCAGCAGTGTAGCGTCGCTCACAGATACGCAGTATTTT.

V and J are TRBV5-1 and TRBJ1-2, with a possible D match to TRBD1 (6 bases). The CDR3 consists of 14 residues. Trimming cost V 2 bases and J 6 bases, with 14 bases left between them. Per germline, CDR1 SGHRS and CDR2 YFSETQ. The CDR3 loop is CASSFSQGRDGYTF. The CDR3 region has the DNA TGCGCCAGCAGCTTTTCACAGGGACGGGATGGCTACACCTTC.

The chain recombines TRBV9 with TRBJ2-2, with D possibly matching TRBD2 (8 bases). Germline values: CDR1 SGDLS, CDR2 YYNGEE. The V end lost 1 base, the J end lost 9 bases, and 19 bases lay between the germline ends. The length of the CDR3 is 16 residues. The CDR3 coding sequence is TGTGCCAGCAGCGTATTTGGCGGGGGGACAGCTAGGGAGCTGTTTTTT. Amino acid sequence: CASSVFGGGTARELFF.

This clone was observed a single time. The chain employs TRBV6-5 and TRBJ2-3; D is ambiguous. From germline, CDR1 is MNHEY and CDR2 SVGAGI. The CDR3 extends over 15 amino acids. The germline V and J ends were trimmed by 6 bases and 0 bases, with 13 bases remaining between them. The CDR3 DNA is TGTGCCAGCAGCCCCTTGGCCGCCAGCACAGATACGCAGTATTTT. Translating it yields CASSPLAASTDTQYF.

The chain has TRBV30 and TRBJ2-1; TRBD2 aligns across 14 bases. The V gene's germline CDR1 is GTSNPN and CDR2 SVGIG (reference sequence). The CDR3 is made up of 14 amino acids. With 4 bases clipped from V and 9 bases from J, the junction kept 5 bases outside the gene matches. CDR3 in amino acids: CAWTTGLAGAEQFF. CDR3 DNA: TGTGCCTGGACCACGGGACTAGCGGGAGCTGAGCAGTTCTTC.

This chain uses TRBV28 with TRBJ2-3, with D uncertain. The CDR3 sequence is 14 residues long. Germline CDR1 and CDR2: MDHEN and SYDVKM. V was shortened by 6 bases and J by 0 bases, with 10 bases between the two germline ends. The DNA for the CDR3 is TGTGCCAGCAGCGGCGGATTTAGCACAGATACGCAGTATTTT. Protein: CASSGGFSTDTQYF.

V usage is TRBV5-1 and J usage is TRBJ2-1; 8 bases are shared with TRBD1. From germline, CDR1 is SGHRS and CDR2 YFSETQ. V lost 6 bases, J lost 0 bases, and 5 bases stayed unmatched. The CDR3 has 15 amino acids. CDR3 residues: CASTQTGVSYNEQFF. The CDR3 DNA sequence: TGCGCCAGCACTCAGACAGGGGTCTCCTACAATGAGCAGTTCTTC.

The chain links TRBV5-5 to TRBJ2-3; D is unclear. V was clipped by 5 bases and J by 0 bases, with 16 bases between them. From germline, CDR1 is SGHKS and CDR2 YYEKEE (reference sequence). The CDR3 extends over 16 amino acids. DNA of the CDR3: TGTGCCAGCAGTTTTTTTCCGACACGTAGCACAGATACGCAGTATTTT. Its translation is CASSFFPTRSTDTQYF.

V is TRBV15 and J is TRBJ1-1; 11 positions match TRBD1. Trimming at V came to 3 bases and at J to 3 bases, leaving 3 bases not matched to a gene. The germline CDR1 and CDR2 sequences are LNHNV and YYDKDF (reference sequence). The length of the CDR3 is 15 residues. CDR3 region: CATSRDRGLDTEAFF. The CDR3 region has the DNA TGTGCCACCAGCAGGGACAGGGGGCTGGACACTGAAGCTTTCTTT. Full variable domain (missing parts from reference TRBV15 and TRBJ1-1): DAMVIQNPRYQVTQFGKPVTLSCSQTLNHNVMYWYQQKSSQAPKLLFHYYDKDFNNEADTPDNFQSRRPNTSFCFLDIRSPGLGDTAMYLCATSRDRGLDTEAFFGQGTRLTVV.

The chain uses TRBV19 and TRBJ2-2; D might be TRBD1 (5 bases). In germline, CDR1 is LNHDA, CDR2 SQIVND (reference sequence). This CDR3 spans 15 amino acids. V lost 3 bases and J 6 bases, leaving 14 bases between the germline ends. CDR3 loop: CASSINRPRPGELFF. The CDR3 DNA reads TGTGCCAGTAGTATCAACAGGCCTAGACCCGGGGAGCTGTTTTTT.

The chain uses TRBV2 and TRBJ2-1; 7 bases align to TRBD1. Germline assignment: CDR1 SNHLY and CDR2 FYNNEI. This CDR3 is built from 14 residues. Trimming removed 8 bases from V and 4 bases from J; junction bases left unmatched: 8. Here the CDR3 DNA reads TGTGCCAGCGAGCCACCCAGGGGGTACAATGAGCAGTTCTTC. It translates to CASEPPRGYNEQFF.

This chain connects TRBV9 to TRBJ1-3; D not certain. With 0 bases removed from V and 0 bases from J, the gap between germline ends came to 7 bases. CDR3 size: 15 residues. CDR1 is SGDLS and CDR2 is YYNGEE in the germline V gene. CDR3 bases: TGTGCCAGCAGCGTAGACGCTATCTCTGGAAACACCATATATTTT. Its translation is CASSVDAISGNTIYF.

The chain joins TRBV27 to TRBJ1-2, with 7 bases matching TRBD1. The trim removed 2 bases at V and 0 bases at J, leaving 6 bases unmatched. CDR1 is MNHEY, CDR2 SMNVEV, per germline (reference sequence). The CDR3 is 16 residues long. The CDR3 coding sequence is TGTGCCAGCAGTTTAACCGGGACAGAATCTAACTATGGCTACACCTTC. Translating it yields CASSLTGTESNYGYTF.

The CDR3 nucleotides are TGTGCCAGTAGATCCGGGTCCAACAATGAAAAACTGTTTTTT. The encoded protein is CASRSGSNNEKLFF. V and J are TRBV19 and TRBJ1-4; no clear D gene. Between the trimmed V and J ends, which lost 6 bases and 5 bases, there was a span of 13 bases. Germline V gene lookup returns CDR1 LNHDA and CDR2 SQIVND (reference sequence). This CDR3 has 14 residues. Filled out from reference TRBV19 and TRBJ1-4, the complete variable domain reads DGGITQSPKYLFRKEGQNVTLSCEQNLNHDAMYWYRQDPGQGLRLIYYSQIVNDFQKGDIAEGYSVSREKKESFPLTVTSAQKNPTAFYLCASRSGSNNEKLFFGSGTQLSVL.

This chain uses TRBV19 with TRBJ2-7; possible D gene TRBD1, 5 bases. There are 14 residues in the CDR3. The V end was cut by 5 bases, the J end by 5 bases, with 16 bases between. Looked up from germline, CDR1 is LNHDA and CDR2 is SQIVND (reference sequence). Here the CDR3 DNA reads TGTGCCAGTAGTTGGGGCTGGGGCGGAAACGAGCAGTACTTC. Translating gives CASSWGWGGNEQYF.

This clone was counted only a few times. The chain combines TRBV7-9 with TRBJ2-1; weak D call: TRBD2 (6 bases). Germline CDR1 reads SEHNR; CDR2 reads FQNEAQ (reference sequence). The CDR3 runs to 14 residues. V was cut by 5 bases and J by 14 bases, with 22 bases left in between. DNA for the CDR3: TGTGCCAGCAGCCCACCCGACGATCGGGACTCCGAGTTCTTC. It translates to CASSPPDDRDSEFF.

The table lists this clone with a few counts. V usage is TRBV18 and J usage is TRBJ2-3; D is perhaps TRBD2 (6 bases). Germline assignment: CDR1 KGHSH and CDR2 LQKENI. The V and J ends lost 3 bases and 3 bases respectively, with 10 bases between them. CDR3 length: 14 residues. CDR3 coding DNA: TGTGCCAGCTCACCCCCGACTAGAACAGATACGCAGTATTTT. Amino acid sequence: CASSPPTRTDTQYF. The entire variable domain, with the rest obtained from reference TRBV18 and TRBJ2-3, is as follows: NAGVMQNPRHLVRRRGQEARLRCSPMKGHSHVYWYRQLPEEGLKFMVYLQKENIIDESGMPKERFSAEFPKEGPSILRIQQVVRGDSAAYFCASSPPTRTDTQYFGPGTRLTVL.

The rearrangement joins TRBV28 to TRBJ1-1, with a tentative D call TRBD1 (6 bases). The germline V gene has CDR1 MDHEN and CDR2 SYDVKM. The CDR3 is 18 residues long. V lost 4 bases and J 2 bases, leaving 23 bases between the germline ends. CDR3 sequence: CASSSPNRDTLRNTEAFF. The DNA of the CDR3 is TGTGCCAGCAGTTCACCCAACAGGGATACCTTAAGAAACACTGAAGCTTTCTTT.

This clone was seen only once. This chain links TRBV28 with TRBJ1-4, with TRBD1 matching over 7 bases. The CDR3 length is 15 residues. The germline V gene encodes CDR1 MDHEN and CDR2 SYDVKM. V lost 6 bases to trimming and J lost 5 bases; unmatched junction nucleotides: 9. The chain's CDR3 is CASSIPRDSNEKLFF. CDR3 nucleotide sequence: TGTGCCAGCAGCATACCAAGGGACAGCAATGAAAAACTGTTTTTT.

The V and J genes are TRBV28 and TRBJ2-4; D perhaps matches TRBD2 (7 bases). Trimming shortened V by 0 bases and J by 3 bases, and 12 bases separated the two germline ends. The CDR3 contains 16 residues. CDR1 is MDHEN and CDR2 is SYDVKM in the germline V gene. The CDR3 DNA reads as TGTGCCAGCAGTTTATGGGGGGGGCTCGACAAAAACATTCAGTACTTC. Amino acid sequence: CASSLWGGLDKNIQYF. Full variable domain (outside the CDR3, taken from reference TRBV28 and TRBJ2-4): DVKVTQSSRYLVKRTGEKVFLECVQDMDHENMFWYRQDPGLGLRLIYFSYDVKMKEKGDIPEGYSVSREKKERFSLILESASTNQTSMYLCASSLWGGLDKNIQYFGAGTRLSVL.

The V and J genes are TRBV5-6 and TRBJ1-2, with TRBD1 as a possible D gene (6 bases). Germline CDR1 is SGHDT and CDR2 is YYEEEE. V was pared by 5 bases and J by 3 bases, with 20 bases between. This CDR3 has 16 residues. DNA for the CDR3: TGTGCCAGCAGACCCGCAGGGGCTCAGAATTACTATGGCTACACCTTC. Translation: CASRPAGAQNYYGYTF.

This clone was found a few times. The J gene is TRBJ2-7, the V gene TRBV28, with D perhaps matching TRBD1 (6 bases). The germline V and J ends were trimmed by 5 bases and 4 bases, with 21 bases remaining between them. Germline V CDR1 and CDR2: MDHEN, SYDVKM. This CDR3 is 16 amino acids long. The CDR3 DNA reads TGTGCCAGCAGTACCCGGGACGGCCTAAGGGGGTACGAGCAGTACTTC. This sequence encodes CASSTRDGLRGYEQYF.

V is TRBV28 and J is TRBJ2-1; TRBD1 might be the D (6 bases). Germline V gene data show CDR1 as MDHEN and CDR2 as SYDVKM. The CDR3 has 18 amino acids. V gave up 5 bases and J gave up 8 bases, with 28 bases separating them. The CDR3 sequence is CASSTSLWTAPKVYEQFF. The CDR3 coding sequence is TGTGCCAGCAGTACCTCGTTATGGACAGCTCCCAAGGTTTATGAGCAGTTCTTC.

The chain has TRBV19 and TRBJ2-2, with no clear D. Germline V CDR1 and CDR2: LNHDA, SQIVND (reference sequence). V lost 9 bases and J lost 2, with 16 bases in between. The CDR3 is 15 amino acids. The CDR3 loop is CASERRSRNTGELFF. DNA of the CDR3: TGTGCCAGCGAAAGGAGAAGTCGAAACACCGGGGAGCTGTTTTTT. Complete variable domain (other parts from reference TRBV19 and TRBJ2-2): DGGITQSPKYLFRKEGQNVTLSCEQNLNHDAMYWYRQDPGQGLRLIYYSQIVNDFQKGDIAEGYSVSREKKESFPLTVTSAQKNPTAFYLCASERRSRNTGELFFGEGSRLTVL.